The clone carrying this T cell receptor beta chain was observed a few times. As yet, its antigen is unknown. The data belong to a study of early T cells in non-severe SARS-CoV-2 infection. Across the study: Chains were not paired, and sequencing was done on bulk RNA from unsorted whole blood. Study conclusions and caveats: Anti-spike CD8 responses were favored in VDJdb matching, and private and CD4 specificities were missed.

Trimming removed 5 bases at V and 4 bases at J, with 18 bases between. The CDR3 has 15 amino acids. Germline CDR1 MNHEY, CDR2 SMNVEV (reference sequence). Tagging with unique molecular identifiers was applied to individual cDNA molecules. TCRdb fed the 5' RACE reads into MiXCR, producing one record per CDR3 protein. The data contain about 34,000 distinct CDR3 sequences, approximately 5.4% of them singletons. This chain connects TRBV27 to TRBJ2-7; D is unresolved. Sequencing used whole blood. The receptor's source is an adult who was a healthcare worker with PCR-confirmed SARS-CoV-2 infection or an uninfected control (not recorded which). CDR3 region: CASSPDRVPSYEQYF. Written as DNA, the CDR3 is TGTGCCAGCAGTCCCGATAGGGTCCCCAGTTACGAGCAGTACTTC.